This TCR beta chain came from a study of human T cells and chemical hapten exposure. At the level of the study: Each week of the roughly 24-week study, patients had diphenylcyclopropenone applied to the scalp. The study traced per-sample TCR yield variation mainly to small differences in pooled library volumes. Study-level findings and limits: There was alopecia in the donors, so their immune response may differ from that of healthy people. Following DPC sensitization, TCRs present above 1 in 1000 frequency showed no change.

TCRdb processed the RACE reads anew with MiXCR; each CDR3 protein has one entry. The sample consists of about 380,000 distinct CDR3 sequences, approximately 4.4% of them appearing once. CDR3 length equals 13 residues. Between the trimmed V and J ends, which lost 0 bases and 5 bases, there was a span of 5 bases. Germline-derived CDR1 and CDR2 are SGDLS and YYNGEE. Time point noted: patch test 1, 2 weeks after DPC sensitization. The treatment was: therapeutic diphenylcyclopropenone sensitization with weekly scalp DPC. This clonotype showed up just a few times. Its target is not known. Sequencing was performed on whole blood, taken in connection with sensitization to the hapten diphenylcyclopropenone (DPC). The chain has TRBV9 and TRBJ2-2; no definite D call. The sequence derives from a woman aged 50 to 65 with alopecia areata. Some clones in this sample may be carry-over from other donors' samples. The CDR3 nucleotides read TGTGCCAGCAGCGTAGGCGAGACCGGGGAGCTGTTTTTT. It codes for CASSVGETGELFF.